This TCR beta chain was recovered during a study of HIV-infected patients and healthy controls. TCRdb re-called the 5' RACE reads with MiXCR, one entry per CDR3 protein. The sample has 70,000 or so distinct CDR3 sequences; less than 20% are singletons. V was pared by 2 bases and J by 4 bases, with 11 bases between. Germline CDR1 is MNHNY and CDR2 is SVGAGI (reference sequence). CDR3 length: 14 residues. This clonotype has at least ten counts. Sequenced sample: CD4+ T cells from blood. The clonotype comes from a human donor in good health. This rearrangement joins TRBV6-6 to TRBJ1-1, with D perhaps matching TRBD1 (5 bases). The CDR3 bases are TGTGCCAGCAGTTACCCCCGACAGATCACTGAAGCTTTCTTT. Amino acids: CASSYPRQITEAFF.